This TCR beta chain was profiled in a study of T cell responses to AZD1222 COVID-19 vaccine. About the research overall: Pooled together were second doses at about 4 or about 12 weeks.

Clones were read by immunoSEQ multiplex PCR, and TCRdb kept only the in-frame ones, dropping some. The sample lists 95,000 to 150,000 clones; approximately 84% were seen once. The CDR3 length is 16 residues. Per the germline V gene, CDR1 is SGDLS and CDR2 is YYNGEE. Trimming removed 0 bases from V and 3 bases from J; junction bases left unmatched: 3. The source is an adult in good health. Sequencing was performed on peripheral blood, taken on day 0 of AZD1222 vaccination. The chain couples TRBV9 to TRBJ2-2; TRBD2 matches 9 bases. As DNA, the CDR3 is TGTGCCAGCAGCGTAGTTGCGGGGGGGGACACCGGGGAGCTGTTTTTT. This codes for CASSVVAGGDTGELFF.